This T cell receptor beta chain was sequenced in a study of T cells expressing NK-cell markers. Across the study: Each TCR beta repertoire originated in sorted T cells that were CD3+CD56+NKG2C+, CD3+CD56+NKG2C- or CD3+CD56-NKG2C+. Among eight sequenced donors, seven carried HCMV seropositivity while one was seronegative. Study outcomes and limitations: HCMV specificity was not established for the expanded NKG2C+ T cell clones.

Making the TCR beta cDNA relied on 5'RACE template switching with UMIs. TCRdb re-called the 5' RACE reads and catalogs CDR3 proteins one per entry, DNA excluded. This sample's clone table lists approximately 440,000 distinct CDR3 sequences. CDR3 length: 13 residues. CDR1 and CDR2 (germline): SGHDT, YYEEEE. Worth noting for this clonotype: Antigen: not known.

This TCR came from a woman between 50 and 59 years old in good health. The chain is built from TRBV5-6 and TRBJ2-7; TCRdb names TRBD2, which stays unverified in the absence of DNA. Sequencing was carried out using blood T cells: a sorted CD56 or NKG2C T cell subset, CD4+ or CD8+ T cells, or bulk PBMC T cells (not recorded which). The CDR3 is CASSLWAKHEQYF. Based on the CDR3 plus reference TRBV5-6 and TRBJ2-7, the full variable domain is DAGVTQSPTHLIKTRGQQVTLRCSPKSGHDTVSWYQQALGQGPQFIFQYYEEEERQRGNFPDRFSGHQFPNYSSELNVNALLLGDSALYLCASSLWAKHEQYFGPGTRLTVT.